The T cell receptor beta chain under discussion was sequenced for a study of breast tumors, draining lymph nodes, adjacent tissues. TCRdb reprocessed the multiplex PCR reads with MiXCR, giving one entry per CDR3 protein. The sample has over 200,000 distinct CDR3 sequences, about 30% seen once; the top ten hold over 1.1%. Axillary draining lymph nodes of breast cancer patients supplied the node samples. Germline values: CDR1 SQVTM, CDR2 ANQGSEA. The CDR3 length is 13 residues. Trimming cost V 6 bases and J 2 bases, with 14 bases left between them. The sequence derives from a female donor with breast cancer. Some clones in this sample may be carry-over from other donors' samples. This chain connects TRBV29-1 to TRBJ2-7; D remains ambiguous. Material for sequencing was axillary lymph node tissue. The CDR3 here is CSVARSSTYEQYF. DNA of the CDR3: TGCAGCGTCGCCCGGTCCTCTACCTACGAGCAGTACTTC.